The present T cell receptor beta chain was sequenced within a study of shared clonotypes between healthy human individuals. Turning to the study itself: Donors consisted of a couple of women and a few men between 18 and 49.

Clones were sequenced by immunoSEQ multiplex PCR, and TCRdb holds only the in-frame ones, with some missing. This sample yields 490,000 or so clones, of which 79% are seen a single time; more than 10% belongs to the top ten. Note on this clone: The junction and the germline gene differ at one end; a read error may be behind it.

Germline V gives CDR1 SGDLS, CDR2 YYNGEE. The CDR3 loop spans 15 amino acids. The J gene is TRBJ2-2, the V gene TRBV9; D is ambiguous. Sequencing input: PBMCs. This sequence originates from a woman in her thirties or forties in good health. Some clones in this sample may be carry-over from other donors' samples. The CDR3 here is CASSVGTTDTGELFF. CDR3 sequence (DNA): TGCGCCAGCAGCGTAGGAACTACAGACACCGGGGAGCTGTTTTTT.